This TCR beta chain was observed in a study of human T cells and chemical hapten exposure. Worth noting for this clonotype: Antigen specificity is unknown.

Documented time point: patch test 2, 6 weeks after DPC sensitization. Treatment indicated: therapeutic diphenylcyclopropenone sensitization with weekly scalp DPC. Patch tests were applied only after blood draws. From the RACE reads, TCRdb called clonotypes with MiXCR, one entry per CDR3 protein. The repertoire holds about 54,000 distinct CDR3 sequences, with just under 10% as singletons. The germline V gene has CDR1 SGHRS and CDR2 YFSETQ. This CDR3 has 14 amino acids. The V end was cut by 4 bases, the J end by 4 bases, with 14 bases between. General study points: Expanded TCRs were compared with controls, and the expanded TCRs formed significantly more large CDR3 similarity clusters.

This chain connects TRBV5-1 to TRBJ1-2; possibly TRBD1 for D (5 bases). The source material was whole blood, sampled in connection with sensitization to the hapten diphenylcyclopropenone (DPC). The clonotype originates from a woman between 50 and 59 years old with alopecia areata. Some clones in this sample may be carry-over from other donors' samples. The CDR3 DNA sequence: TGCGCCAGCAGCCCAGCGGGGCAGTTCTATGGCTACACCTTC. Translated: CASSPAGQFYGYTF.